The 24 T cell receptor beta chains below all came from one sample that was sequenced in a study of T cell changes during pregnancy in multiple sclerosis. Generated by immunoSEQ multiplex PCR, the TCRdb table keeps only in-frame clones and is missing some. The sample has tens of thousands of clones, about 92% seen once; the top ten hold roughly 1.8%. Here the sequenced sample was peripheral blood, taken in the second trimester of pregnancy. These receptors were taken from a female donor with multiple sclerosis, enrolled in a pregnancy study.

This clone was detected a few times. The chain links TRBV9 to TRBJ2-7; D may be TRBD1 (5 bases). Trimming removed 0 bases from V and 4 bases from J, with 14 bases in between. The CDR3 has 15 residues. The germline V gene encodes CDR1 SGDLS and CDR2 YYNGEE. The CDR3 nucleotides read TGTGCCAGCAGCGTAGTAGGGGATCCGGCGTACGAGCAGTACTTC. Translating it yields CASSVVGDPAYEQYF.

This clone appeared a single time. The chain carries TRBV7-2 and TRBJ2-7; 8 nucleotides match TRBD1. The CDR3 consists of 15 residues. Germline-derived CDR1 and CDR2 are SGHTA and FQGNSA. V was clipped by 5 bases and J by 1 base; unmatched bases: 7. CDR3 region: CASSPDRGLSYEQYF. The CDR3 DNA reads as TGTGCCAGCAGCCCCGACAGGGGCCTTTCCTACGAGCAGTACTTC.

CDR3 nucleotides: TGTGCCACCGCAGGGGAAGATGGCTACACCTTC. Protein: CATAGEDGYTF. This chain links TRBV10-3 with TRBJ1-2; D is perhaps TRBD1 (6 bases). The CDR3 spans 11 residues. Germline values: CDR1 ENHRY, CDR2 SYGVKD. V shed 10 bases and J shed 6 bases, with 12 bases lying between them.

The V and J genes are TRBV4-3 and TRBJ2-3; 7 positions agree with TRBD2. Trimming cost V 2 bases and J 5 bases; bases outside gene matches: 16. There are 18 residues in the CDR3. The germline CDR1 and CDR2 sequences are LGHNA and YSLEER. The CDR3 DNA reads as TGCGCCAGCAGCCAAAAGGTCCTGGGCGGGAGTTCGAGAGATACGCAGTATTTT. Translated: CASSQKVLGGSSRDTQYF.

This clone was seen just once. The chain couples TRBV4-3 to TRBJ2-5; weak D call: TRBD2 (6 bases). Germline CDR1 and CDR2: LGHNA and YSLEER. This CDR3 spans 16 amino acids. With 3 bases removed from V and 5 bases from J, the gap between germline ends came to 19 bases. CDR3 nucleotides: TGCGCCAGCAGCCAGCACCCGGGAGACAGTAGGGAGACCCAGTACTTC. Encoded protein: CASSQHPGDSRETQYF.

The chain carries TRBV19 and TRBJ2-3; possibly TRBD1 for D (6 bases). Germline V CDR1 and CDR2: LNHDA, SQIVND (reference sequence). This CDR3 is 13 amino acids long. The ends were cut back, 6 bases at V and 3 bases at J, with 10 bases in the middle. The CDR3 nucleotides read TGTGCCAGTAGATTACAGGGTACAGATACGCAGTATTTT. This translates into CASRLQGTDTQYF.

The chain joins TRBV28 to TRBJ2-4; 11 nucleotides line up with TRBD1. Germline assignment: CDR1 MDHEN and CDR2 SYDVKM. V gave up 6 bases and J gave up 6 bases; unmatched junction bases: 4. The CDR3 has 14 residues. The CDR3 bases are TGTGCCAGCAGACCGGACAGGGGGCCAAACATTCAGTACTTC. Translating gives CASRPDRGPNIQYF.

V is TRBV19 and J is TRBJ2-1; 13 nucleotides match TRBD2. Germline V gene data show CDR1 as LNHDA and CDR2 as SQIVND (reference sequence). The CDR3 contains 18 residues. V was clipped by 7 bases and J by 3 bases; unmatched bases: 12. CDR3 in amino acids: CASTGTSGIGGYYNEQFF. The DNA of the CDR3 is TGTGCCAGTACCGGGACTAGCGGGATCGGCGGGTACTACAATGAGCAGTTCTTC.

The V gene is TRBV1, the J gene TRBJ2-7; the table assigns TRBD2, which was not confirmed against the DNA. TRBV1 is given as a pseudogene. The CDR3 runs to 15 residues. This chain's CDR3 is CTSSRAGIAPYEQYF. CDR3 nucleotides: TGCACCAGCAGCCGGGCCGGGATCGCCCCCTACGAGCAGTACTTC.

The chain recombines TRBV25-1 with TRBJ2-7; 8 bases line up with TRBD1. Germline loops: CDR1 MGHDK, CDR2 SYGVNS. The V and J ends lost 5 bases and 1 base, in that order; junction bases with no gene match: 4. CDR3 size: 14 residues. The CDR3 sequence is CASSPRTGSYEQYF. The CDR3 nucleotides read TGTGCCAGCAGTCCCCGGACAGGGTCCTACGAGCAGTACTTC.

V gene TRBV19 combines with J gene TRBJ2-1; no firm D call. V lost 2 bases to trimming and J lost 10 bases, with 18 bases between them. CDR1 is LNHDA, CDR2 SQIVND, per germline (reference sequence). The CDR3 consists of 15 residues. DNA of the CDR3: TGTGCCAGTAGTATAATAGGTGGGCAAATCGGAGAGCAGTTCTTC. It is translated as CASSIIGGQIGEQFF.

The chain uses TRBV21-1 and TRBJ2-5; the table's D call of TRBD2 was not tested on the DNA. TRBV21-1 is shown as a pseudogene. CDR3 size: 16 residues. The CDR3 nucleotides are TGTGCCAGCAGCAAAGGGGGGGAGCTGTTCCAAGAGACCCAGTACTTC. It translates to CASSKGGELFQETQYF.

CDR3 loop: CASSLEWGRVSLNTYEQYF. CDR3 bases: TGTGCCAGCAGCTTAGAGTGGGGGCGGGTCTCCCTGAACACCTACGAGCAGTACTTC. This chain joins TRBV7-2 and TRBJ2-7; a possible D gene is TRBD1 (6 bases). The germline V gene has CDR1 SGHTA and CDR2 FQGNSA. The CDR3 is 19 residues long. Trimming pared 1 base from V and 2 bases from J, leaving 24 bases between.

The chain recombines TRBV6-1 with TRBJ2-7; the D gene is possibly TRBD1 (5 bases). This CDR3 has 14 amino acids. Germline V gene data show CDR1 as MNHNS and CDR2 as SASEGT. V lost 7 bases to trimming and J lost 3 bases, with 16 bases between them. DNA for the CDR3: TGTGCCAGCACCCAAAGGGGCCGGAGCTACGAGCAGTACTTC. It specifies CASTQRGRSYEQYF.

This rearrangement joins TRBV19 to TRBJ2-7; no reliable D call. Trimming removed 4 bases from V and 2 bases from J, with 24 bases in between. The CDR3 totals 18 residues. Germline V lookup: CDR1 LNHDA, CDR2 SQIVND (reference sequence). The CDR3 region has the DNA TGTGCCAGTAGTACAAAGAGGTCCCCACTCCTCCCTGCCTACGAGCAGTACTTC. This codes for CASSTKRSPLLPAYEQYF.

This chain joins TRBV9 and TRBJ2-7; 7 bases align to TRBD2. The germline gives CDR1 SGDLS, CDR2 YYNGEE. The CDR3 sequence is 15 residues long. Trimming removed 0 bases from V and 2 bases from J; junction bases left unmatched: 5. The CDR3 DNA reads as TGTGCCAGCAGCGTAGGTGGCGGGAGTCCCTACGAGCAGTACTTC. This translates into CASSVGGGSPYEQYF.

The V gene is TRBV27, the J gene TRBJ1-2, with 7 bases that match TRBD1. V shed 0 bases and J 0 bases; nucleotides not matched to a gene: 4. The germline gives CDR1 MNHEY, CDR2 SMNVEV (reference sequence). The CDR3 spans 16 residues. CDR3 nucleotide sequence: TGTGCCAGCAGTTTATCCGCCGGGACAGCTAACTATGGCTACACCTTC. As protein: CASSLSAGTANYGYTF.

The table lists this clone with a count of one. The CDR3 spells CASSRGTSGTATQYF. The CDR3 DNA sequence: TGTGCCAGCAGCAGAGGGACTAGCGGAACTGCCACGCAGTATTTT. The chain has TRBV7-6 and TRBJ2-3, with TRBD2 matching over 11 bases. With 5 bases clipped from V and 9 bases from J, the junction kept 10 bases outside the gene matches. This CDR3 has 15 residues. CDR1 is SGHVS, CDR2 FNYEAQ, per germline.

The chain joins TRBV27 to TRBJ2-1; possibly TRBD2 for D (7 bases). V lost 4 bases and J lost 1, with 17 bases in between. The CDR3 is 17 amino acids. CDR1 MNHEY and CDR2 SMNVEV come from the germline V gene (reference sequence). DNA of the CDR3: TGTGCCAGCAGTTGGGATGGGGGCGGGAGTTCCTACAATGAGCAGTTCTTC. It yields the protein CASSWDGGGSSYNEQFF.

This chain connects TRBV4-2 to TRBJ2-7; 9 nucleotides line up with TRBD2. Trimming removed 0 bases from V and 3 bases from J; junction bases left unmatched: 6. Germline assignment: CDR1 LGHNA and CDR2 YNFKEQ. The CDR3 has 16 amino acids. CDR3 bases: TGTGCCAGCAGCCAAGATATCGAGCGGGGGGTCTACGAGCAGTACTTC. This gives the protein CASSQDIERGVYEQYF.

This chain uses TRBV4-1 with TRBJ1-2; D unclear. The germline gives CDR1 MGHRA, CDR2 YSYEKL. The CDR3 has 17 residues. The V end lost 1 base, the J end lost 7 bases, and 22 bases lay between the germline ends. The CDR3 reads CASSQVLGGGKHGGYTF. CDR3 sequence (DNA): TGCGCCAGCAGCCAAGTTCTCGGAGGCGGAAAACATGGTGGCTACACCTTC.

The chain employs TRBV14 and TRBJ1-3, with D tentatively TRBD1 (5 bases). Germline V CDR1 and CDR2: SGHDN, FVKESK. The CDR3 loop spans 15 amino acids. V was trimmed by 4 bases and J by 4 bases, leaving 14 bases between them. The CDR3 spells CASSRGGLTGNTIYF. The CDR3 DNA is TGTGCCAGCAGCCGCGGGGGACTAACCGGAAACACCATATATTTT.

This clone was seen just once. This sequence joins TRBV7-2 and TRBJ2-5; D might be TRBD2 (6 bases). The germline V and J ends were trimmed by 6 bases and 4 bases, with 6 bases remaining between them. Germline CDR1 SGHTA, CDR2 FQGNSA. The CDR3 runs to 11 residues. The CDR3 DNA sequence: TGTGCCAGCAGGGGGGGAGAGACCCAGTACTTC. Translating it yields CASRGGETQYF.

This clone was seen more than once but under ten times. The rearrangement uses TRBV27 and TRBJ2-2, with D unclear. Germline V gives CDR1 MNHEY, CDR2 SMNVEV (reference sequence). The V end lost 4 bases, the J end lost 2 bases, and 2 bases lay between the germline ends. The CDR3 has 12 amino acids. The CDR3 DNA is TGTGCCAGCAGTTCAAACACCGGGGAGCTGTTTTTT. Its protein is CASSSNTGELFF.